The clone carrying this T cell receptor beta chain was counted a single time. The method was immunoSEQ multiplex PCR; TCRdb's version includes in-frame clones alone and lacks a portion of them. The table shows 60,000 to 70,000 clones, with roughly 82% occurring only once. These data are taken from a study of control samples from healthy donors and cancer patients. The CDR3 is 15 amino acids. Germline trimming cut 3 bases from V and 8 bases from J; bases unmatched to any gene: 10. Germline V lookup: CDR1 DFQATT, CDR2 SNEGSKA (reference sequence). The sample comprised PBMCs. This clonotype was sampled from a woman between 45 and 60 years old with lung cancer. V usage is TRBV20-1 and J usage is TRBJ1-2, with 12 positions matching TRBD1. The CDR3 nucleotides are TGCAGTGCTAGTGTCCTGGGACAGGGGGCAGAGGGCTACACCTTC. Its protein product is CSASVLGQGAEGYTF.